This T cell receptor beta chain was identified in a study of Ad26.COV2.S vaccination and SARS-CoV-2 variants. Losses at the gene ends were 0 bases for V and 0 bases for J; bases not matched to a gene: 7. This CDR3 has 18 residues. The repertoire was sequenced with immunoSEQ multiplex PCR; TCRdb's copy has only in-frame clones and lacks some. The data show 350,000 to 450,000 clones, about 92% seen once. The sequenced sample was peripheral blood, obtained after recovery from COVID-19. This chain uses TRBV6-7 with TRBJ2-3; TRBD2 agrees at 9 bases. TRBV6-7 is filed as an ORF, its function uncertain. This clonotype originated in a human donor who had recovered from COVID-19. The CDR3 nucleotides read TGTGCCAGCAGTTACTCGGAGCGGGGGGCCCAGAGCACAGATACGCAGTATTTT. The encoded protein is CASSYSERGAQSTDTQYF.